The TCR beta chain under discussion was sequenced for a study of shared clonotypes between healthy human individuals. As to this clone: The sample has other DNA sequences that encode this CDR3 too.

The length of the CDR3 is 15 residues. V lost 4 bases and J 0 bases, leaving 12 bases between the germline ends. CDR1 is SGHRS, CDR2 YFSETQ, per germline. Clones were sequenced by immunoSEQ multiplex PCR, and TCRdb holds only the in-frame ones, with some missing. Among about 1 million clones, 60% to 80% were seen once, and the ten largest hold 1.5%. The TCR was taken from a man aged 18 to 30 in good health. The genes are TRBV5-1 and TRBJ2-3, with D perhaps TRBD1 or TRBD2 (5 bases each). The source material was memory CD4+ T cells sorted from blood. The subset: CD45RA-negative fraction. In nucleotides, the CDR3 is TGCGCCAGCAGCACCGGGACGACGAGCACAGATACGCAGTATTTT. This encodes CASSTGTTSTDTQYF.